The rows below give T cell receptor beta chains drawn from one sample of a study of T cell responses to AZD1222 COVID-19 vaccine. TCRdb's table, derived via immunoSEQ multiplex PCR, lists solely in-frame clones and lacks some. The sample consists of about 42,000 clones, around 88% of them appearing once. The sequenced sample was peripheral blood, obtained 28 days after the second AZD1222 dose. These receptors were collected from an adult who received the AZD1222 COVID-19 vaccine. Both conserved end residues are part of each CDR3. D genes are given only for firm matches. Where a row states a size, it is once, few, many or the class of an expanded clone; other rows omit it.

length: 12; size: .; D: TRBD1; V: TRBV18; J: TRBJ1-6; DNA: TGTGCCAGAGGGGACAGCGGGTCACCCCTCCACTTT; CDR3: CARGDSGSPLHF
length: 12; size: .; D: .; V: TRBV7-9; J: TRBJ1-1; DNA: TGTGCCAGCAGCTTATCTACCCTTCAAGCTTTCTTT; CDR3: CASSLSTLQAFF
length: 15; size: .; D: TRBD1; V: TRBV5-1; J: TRBJ1-5; DNA: TGCGCCAGCAGTTCCGGGACAGGGGGCGGTCAGCCCCAGCATTTT; CDR3: CASSSGTGGGQPQHF
length: 15; size: .; D: .; V: TRBV5-1; J: TRBJ2-5; DNA: TGCGCCAGCAGCTTCGCGCAAGGAGGACAAGAGACCCAGTACTTC; CDR3: CASSFAQGGQETQYF
length: 14; size: .; D: TRBD1; V: TRBV3-1/TRBV3-2; J: TRBJ1-2; DNA: TGTGCCAGCAGCCCCGGACAGGGGGTACGTGGCTACACCTTC; CDR3: CASSPGQGVRGYTF
length: 15; size: .; D: TRBD2; V: TRBV7-9; J: TRBJ2-5; DNA: TGTGCCAGCAGGCCCCGACTAGCGTCCTTGGGGACCCAGTACTTC; CDR3: CASRPRLASLGTQYF
length: 14; size: .; D: .; V: TRBV6-1; J: TRBJ2-7; DNA: TGTGCCAGCAGTGAACCCGGGGGGCCCTACGAGCAGTACTTC; CDR3: CASSEPGGPYEQYF
length: 16; size: .; D: .; V: TRBV6-1; J: TRBJ2-3; DNA: TGTGCCAGCAGTGAAGGGACGGCCTCTAGCACAGATACGCAGTATTTT; CDR3: CASSEGTASSTDTQYF
length: 15; size: .; D: .; V: TRBV30; J: TRBJ1-5; DNA: TGTGCCTGGAATTCGGGCGGACATGGCAATCAGCCCCAGCATTTT; CDR3: CAWNSGGHGNQPQHF
length: 16; size: .; D: TRBD2; V: TRBV11-3; J: TRBJ2-1; DNA: TGTGCCAGCAGCTCAACGGCGGGAGGCCGCCCCAATGAGCAGTTCTTC; CDR3: CASSSTAGGRPNEQFF
length: 13; size: .; D: .; V: TRBV12-3/TRBV12-4; J: TRBJ1-5; DNA: TGTGCCAGCACGACAGAGCCTAATCAGCCCCAGCATTTT; CDR3: CASTTEPNQPQHF
length: 15; size: .; D: .; V: TRBV4-3; J: TRBJ2-1; DNA: TGCGCCAGCAGCCAAGGCCTGAGCTCCTACAATGAGCAGTTCTTC; CDR3: CASSQGLSSYNEQFF
length: 11; size: .; D: .; V: TRBV10-2; J: TRBJ2-1; DNA: TGCGCCAGCAGTGATTACAATGAGCAGTTCTTC; CDR3: CASSDYNEQFF
length: 13; size: .; D: .; V: TRBV30; J: TRBJ1-1; DNA: TGTGCCTGGAGTTTTCAGGCCACGACTGAAGCTTTCTTT; CDR3: CAWSFQATTEAFF
length: 13; size: .; D: TRBD1; V: TRBV7-2; J: TRBJ2-7; DNA: TGTGCCAGCAGCTCAGGGGGCCTGAACGAGCAGTACTTC; CDR3: CASSSGGLNEQYF
length: 16; size: .; D: .; V: TRBV5-1; J: TRBJ1-1; DNA: TGCGCCAGCAGCTTCCCAAAAACAGGGAGCGACACTGAAGCTTTCTTT; CDR3: CASSFPKTGSDTEAFF
length: 16; size: once; D: TRBD1; V: TRBV5-4; J: TRBJ2-5; DNA: TGTGCCAGCAGCTTGGGTGGACAGGCCTTTCAAGAGACCCAGTACTTC; CDR3: CASSLGGQAFQETQYF
length: 12; size: .; D: .; V: TRBV12-3/TRBV12-4; J: TRBJ2-7; DNA: TGTGCCAGCGCACAGGGTACCTACGAGCAGTACTTC; CDR3: CASAQGTYEQYF
length: 14; size: .; D: .; V: TRBV6-5; J: TRBJ2-7; DNA: TGTGCCAGCAGTTACTCTCGTTGGGCCTACGAGCAGTACTTC; CDR3: CASSYSRWAYEQYF
length: 16; size: .; D: .; V: TRBV3-1/TRBV3-2; J: TRBJ2-2; DNA: TGTGCCAGCAGCCAAGATCTACCACAGGGTCCCGGGGAGCTGTTTTTT; CDR3: CASSQDLPQGPGELFF
length: 16; size: .; D: .; V: TRBV18; J: TRBJ2-5; DNA: TGTGCCAGCTCACCACCGAATGTGGGGGTGGAAGAGACCCAGTACTTC; CDR3: CASSPPNVGVEETQYF
length: 14; size: few; D: .; V: TRBV6-5; J: TRBJ2-7; DNA: TGTGCCAGCAGGCCGGGGGGCGGACCCTACGAGCAGTACTTC; CDR3: CASRPGGGPYEQYF
length: 15; size: once; D: .; V: TRBV7-9; J: TRBJ2-7; DNA: TGTGCCAGCAGCTTAGATCCCCTGGGGGGCGCCGAGCAGTACTTC; CDR3: CASSLDPLGGAEQYF
length: 14; size: .; D: .; V: TRBV5-1; J: TRBJ1-1; DNA: TGCGCCAGCAGCTTGAGGTTATTGAACACTGAAGCTTTCTTT; CDR3: CASSLRLLNTEAFF
length: 14; size: few; D: .; V: TRBV2; J: TRBJ2-7; DNA: TGTGCCAGCAAGTCGGACTACACCTCCTACGAGCAGTACTTC; CDR3: CASKSDYTSYEQYF
length: 17; size: .; D: .; V: TRBV5-1; J: TRBJ1-3; DNA: TGCGCCAGCAGCTTGGTAGGACAGATGATTTCTGGAAACACCATATATTTT; CDR3: CASSLVGQMISGNTIYF
length: 17; size: .; D: .; V: TRBV19; J: TRBJ2-6; DNA: TGTGCCAGTAGTACCTGGACTGGAGGCTCTGGGGCCAACGTCCTGACTTTC; CDR3: CASSTWTGGSGANVLTF